The following is a T cell receptor (beta chain) sequence with its context. Its antigen is still unknown. These data belong to a study of CD8+CD57+ T cells in acquired aplastic anemia. Study-wide context: Across the sorted CD4+ and CD8+ cells, DNA amounts averaged about 3.1 ug. Findings and limits, study-wide: Overlapping CD8+ CDR3 repertoires of patients and controls contained 25 to 35 shared sequences.

V was clipped by 4 bases and J by 14 bases, with 19 bases between them. Germline lookup yields CDR1 ENHRY and CDR2 SYGVKD. The CDR3 covers 13 residues. It was genomic DNA that served as the template for profiling TCR beta VDJ and CDR3. TCRdb re-called the reads through MiXCR, storing one row per CDR3 protein. The sample holds roughly 170,000 distinct CDR3 sequences; less than 50% are singletons and the top ten take over 10%. By flow cytometry, patients selected for sequencing had shown an expansion of CD8+CD57+ cells. Patients, without exception, had severe acquired aplastic anemia. Patients had undergone no therapy by the time their blood was sampled.

Sequencing was done on a sample of sorted CD4+, CD8+, or CD8+CD57+ T cells (not recorded which) from PBMCs. The TCR comes from a human donor with aplastic anemia. The rearrangement uses TRBV10-3 and TRBJ2-3; possibly TRBD1 or TRBD2 for D (6 bases each). In nucleotides, the CDR3 is TGTGCCATCAGTGGGGGCGGGGCCAGGGGATTGTATTTT. As protein: CAISGGGARGLYF.